This record concerns one T cell receptor beta chain sequence. Its antigen is not known. PCR used 60 Vbeta primers and 13 Jbeta primers. Assay: immunoSEQ multiplex PCR; the TCRdb copy retains only in-frame clones and omits some. The profile shows 100,000 to 150,000 clones, roughly 80% of them singletons. This specimen belongs to a study of cytomegalovirus exposure and HLA in healthy donors. The CDR3 is 12 amino acids. Per the germline V gene, CDR1 is SGHAT and CDR2 is FQNNGV. Trimming left V 7 bases short and J 1 base short, with 7 bases between. Study findings and constraints: There were reportedly fewer N-insertions in an Asian-associated ancestry cluster than the roughly 670-donor mean, in a later analysis.

The receptor was derived from a man aged 18 to 35 in good health and CMV-seropositive. The material sequenced was PBMCs. The V call is TRBV11-2, the J call TRBJ2-5; D not certain. The CDR3 sequence: CASTKPQETQYF. CDR3 nucleotides: TGTGCCAGCACTAAACCCCAAGAGACCCAGTACTTC.